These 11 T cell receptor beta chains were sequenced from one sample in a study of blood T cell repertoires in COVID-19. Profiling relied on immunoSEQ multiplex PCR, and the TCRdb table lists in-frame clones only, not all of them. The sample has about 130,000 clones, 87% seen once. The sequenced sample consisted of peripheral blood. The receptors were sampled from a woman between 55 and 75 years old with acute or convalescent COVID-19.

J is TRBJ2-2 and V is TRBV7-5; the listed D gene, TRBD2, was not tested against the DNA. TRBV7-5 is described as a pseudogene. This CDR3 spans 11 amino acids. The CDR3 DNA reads TGTGTCCACTTCGGGACCGGGGAGCTGTTTTTT. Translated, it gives CVHFGTGELFF.

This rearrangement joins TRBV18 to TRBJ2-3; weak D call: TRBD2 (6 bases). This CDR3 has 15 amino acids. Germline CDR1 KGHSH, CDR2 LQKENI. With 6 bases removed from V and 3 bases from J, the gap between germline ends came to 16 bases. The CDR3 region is CASSPFGGRTDTQYF. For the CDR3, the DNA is TGTGCCAGCTCCCCCTTCGGGGGACGTACAGATACGCAGTATTTT.

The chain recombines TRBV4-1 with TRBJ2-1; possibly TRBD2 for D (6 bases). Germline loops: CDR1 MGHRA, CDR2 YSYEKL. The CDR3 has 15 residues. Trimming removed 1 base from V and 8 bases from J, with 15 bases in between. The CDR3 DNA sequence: TGCGCCAGCAGCCAAGGGGGGACGGGAGCATATGAGCAGTTCTTC. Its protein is CASSQGGTGAYEQFF.

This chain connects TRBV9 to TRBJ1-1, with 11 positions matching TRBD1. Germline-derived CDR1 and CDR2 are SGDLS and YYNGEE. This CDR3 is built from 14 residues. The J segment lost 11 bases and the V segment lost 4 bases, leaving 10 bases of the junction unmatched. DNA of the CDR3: TGTGCCAGCAGCCCCCAGGACAGGGGGCGATCGGCTTTCTTT. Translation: CASSPQDRGRSAFF.

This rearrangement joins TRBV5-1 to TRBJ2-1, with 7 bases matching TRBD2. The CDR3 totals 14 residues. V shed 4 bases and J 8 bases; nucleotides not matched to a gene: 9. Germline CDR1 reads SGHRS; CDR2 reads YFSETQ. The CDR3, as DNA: TGCGCCAGCAGCCCGCAGGGAGGGAAGCATGAGCAGTTCTTC. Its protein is CASSPQGGKHEQFF.

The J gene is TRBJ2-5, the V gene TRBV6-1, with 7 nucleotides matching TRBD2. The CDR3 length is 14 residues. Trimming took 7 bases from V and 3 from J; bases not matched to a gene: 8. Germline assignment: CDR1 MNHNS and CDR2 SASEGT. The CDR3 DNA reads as TGTGCCAGCACCTATAGCGGGTCAGAAGAGACCCAGTACTTC. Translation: CASTYSGSEETQYF.

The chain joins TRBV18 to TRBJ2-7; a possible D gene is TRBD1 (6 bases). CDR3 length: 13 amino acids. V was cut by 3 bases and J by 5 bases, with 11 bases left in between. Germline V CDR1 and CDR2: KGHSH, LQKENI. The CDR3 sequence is CASSPQGSHEQYF. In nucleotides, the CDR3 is TGTGCCAGCTCACCGCAGGGGTCCCACGAGCAGTACTTC.

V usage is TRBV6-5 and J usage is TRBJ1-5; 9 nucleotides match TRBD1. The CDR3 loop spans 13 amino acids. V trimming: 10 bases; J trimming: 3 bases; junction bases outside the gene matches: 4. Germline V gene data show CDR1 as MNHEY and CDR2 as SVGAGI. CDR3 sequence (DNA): TGTGCCATCGGACAGGGGATCAATCAGCCCCAGCATTTT. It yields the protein CAIGQGINQPQHF.

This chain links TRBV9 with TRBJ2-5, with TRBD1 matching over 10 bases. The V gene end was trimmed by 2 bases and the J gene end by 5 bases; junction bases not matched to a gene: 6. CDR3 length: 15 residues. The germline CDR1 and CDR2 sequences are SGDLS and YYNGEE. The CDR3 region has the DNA TGTGCCAGCAGCGTGGCGGACAGGGGGAAGGAGACCCAGTACTTC. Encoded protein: CASSVADRGKETQYF.

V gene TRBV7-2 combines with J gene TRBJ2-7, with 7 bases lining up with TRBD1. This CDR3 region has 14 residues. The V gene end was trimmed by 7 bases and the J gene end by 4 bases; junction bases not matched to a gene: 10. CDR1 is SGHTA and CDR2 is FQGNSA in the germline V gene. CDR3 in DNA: TGTGCCAGCACCGGAAAGAACAGGGGTTACGAGCAGTACTTC. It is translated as CASTGKNRGYEQYF.

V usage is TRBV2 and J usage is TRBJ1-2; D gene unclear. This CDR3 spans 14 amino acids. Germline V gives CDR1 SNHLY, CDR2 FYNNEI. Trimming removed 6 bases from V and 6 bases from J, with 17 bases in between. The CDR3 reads CASSAWSGGNGYTF. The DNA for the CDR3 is TGTGCCAGCAGCGCATGGAGTGGAGGGAATGGCTACACCTTC.